This is a list of T cell receptor beta chains from one sample in a study of blood T cell repertoires in COVID-19. Profiled with immunoSEQ multiplex PCR; TCRdb holds only in-frame clones, not every one. The table lists 170,000 or so clones, 90% of them singletons. Material for sequencing was peripheral blood. The source is a man aged 50 to 59 with acute or convalescent COVID-19. Each CDR3 is given with its conserved first and last residue. The D gene is left open where the match is weak. A row's size may be missing; if present it is once, few, many or a size class.

clone size: -; D gene: TRBD2; J gene: TRBJ2-1; V gene: TRBV9; CDR3 DNA: TGTGCCAGCAGCTCATCGAGCGGGAGCTCGGGCTATGAGCAGTTCTTC; CDR3 protein: CASSSSSGSSGYEQFF
clone size: once; D gene: -; J gene: TRBJ2-3; V gene: TRBV6-6; CDR3 DNA: TGTGCCAGCAGTTCGTTTGTTGGCTCAGATACGCAGTATTTT; CDR3 protein: CASSSFVGSDTQYF
clone size: -; D gene: TRBD2; J gene: TRBJ2-2; V gene: TRBV5-1; CDR3 DNA: TGCGCCAGCAGCCCTATCATAGGACTAGCGGGAGGGCAGAACACCGGGGAGCTGTTTTTT; CDR3 protein: CASSPIIGLAGGQNTGELFF
clone size: once; D gene: -; J gene: TRBJ2-5; V gene: TRBV2; CDR3 DNA: TGTGCCAGCAGTGAAGCGCTTGTAGTGGCAGGGGAGACCCAGTACTTC; CDR3 protein: CASSEALVVAGETQYF
clone size: once; D gene: -; J gene: TRBJ1-5; V gene: TRBV6-5; CDR3 DNA: TGTGCCAGCAGTTTACAGGGCGATCAGCCCCAGCATTTT; CDR3 protein: CASSLQGDQPQHF
clone size: -; D gene: TRBD1; J gene: TRBJ2-5; V gene: TRBV4-2; CDR3 DNA: TGTGCCAGCAGCCAGGACAGGGGTGGAAGAGAGACCCAGTACTTC; CDR3 protein: CASSQDRGGRETQYF
clone size: -; D gene: TRBD1; J gene: TRBJ1-5; V gene: TRBV27; CDR3 DNA: TGTGCCAGCAGTTCCTCCCCGGGACAGGGGGCAGGAGGTCAGCCCCAGCATTTT; CDR3 protein: CASSSSPGQGAGGQPQHF
clone size: once; D gene: -; J gene: TRBJ1-1; V gene: TRBV4-1; CDR3 DNA: TGCGCCAGCAGCCAAGATCGGGTAGGGCGGGACACTGAAGCTTTCTTT; CDR3 protein: CASSQDRVGRDTEAFF
clone size: -; D gene: -; J gene: TRBJ2-3; V gene: TRBV5-1; CDR3 DNA: TGCGCCAGCAGCTTGGGACAAAGTTCTAGCACAGATACGCAGTATTTT; CDR3 protein: CASSLGQSSSTDTQYF
clone size: once; D gene: -; J gene: TRBJ2-3; V gene: TRBV7-3; CDR3 DNA: TGTGCCAGCAGCACTACTAGCACAGATACGCAGTATTTT; CDR3 protein: CASSTTSTDTQYF
clone size: -; D gene: TRBD2; J gene: TRBJ2-3; V gene: TRBV7-9; CDR3 DNA: TGTGCCAGCAGCTTGACTAGCGGGGGTTTGAGGACAGATACGCAGTATTTT; CDR3 protein: CASSLTSGGLRTDTQYF
clone size: -; D gene: TRBD2; J gene: TRBJ2-5; V gene: TRBV29-1; CDR3 DNA: TGCAGCGTAGGGAATAGCGGGAGAGGCCAGGGGGCCCAGTACTTC; CDR3 protein: CSVGNSGRGQGAQYF